The T cell receptor beta chain described here comes from a study of Graves' ophthalmopathy and Graves' hyperthyroidism. Germline CDR1 SEHNR, CDR2 FQNEAQ (reference sequence). The V segment lost 1 base and the J segment 0 bases; nucleotides outside the gene matches: 4. The CDR3 is 16 residues long. RNA transcripts were the source from which TCR beta CDR3 regions were amplified. RT-PCR was first run with HTBI primers, then multiplex PCR in a second round. TCRdb reanalysed the multiplex PCR reads using MiXCR and keeps one entry per CDR3 protein. The sample shows hundreds of thousands of distinct CDR3 sequences, around 42% of them seen only once. This clonotype occurred once.

This TCR derives from an adult man with Graves' ophthalmopathy. The sequenced sample was peripheral blood. The chain couples TRBV7-9 to TRBJ1-1; 8 nucleotides match TRBD1. The DNA for the CDR3 is TGTGCCAGCAGCTTAGGTGAGACAGGGGTGAACACTGAAGCTTTCTTT. It yields the protein CASSLGETGVNTEAFF.